The T cell receptor beta chain under discussion was sequenced for a study of OX40 agonist ivuxolimab in advanced cancers. For the wider study: Ivuxolimab, which targeted the costimulatory receptor OX40 (CD134), was an agonistic, fully human IgG2 monoclonal antibody. Intravenous ivuxolimab was administered to patients every 2 weeks at six dose levels: 0.01, 0.1, 0.3, 1.5, 3 and 10 mg/kg. Of the approximately 53 patients in dose escalation, about 20 had hepatocellular carcinoma, about 15 had melanoma, 9 had renal cell carcinoma and 9 had head and neck cancer. A male proportion of around 83% and a mean age of approximately 61 years, ranging from roughly 23 to 85, were recorded for the dose-escalation cohort. Patients were allowed to have had prior anti-PD-1, anti-PD-L1 or anti-CTLA-4 therapy, and less than 45% of the dose-escalation patients had previously received checkpoint inhibitors. Partial responses were achieved by three dose-escalation patients, of whom one had hepatocellular carcinoma and two had cutaneous melanoma. Peripheral TCRbeta sequencing was intended to test whether TCR sequence diversity was altered and clonal T-cell expansion was caused by ivuxolimab. The paper describes the monotherapy dose-escalation part (N = 52 patients) of the phase I trial of ivuxolimab.

CDR1 and CDR2 are read off the germline V gene as MGHRA and YSYEKL. The CDR3 goes from the cysteine to the phenylalanine over 16 residues. Kept here is only the CDR3 DNA, which spans 48 bases and is read in frame from base 1. V and J are trimmed by 4 bases and 2 bases, and the gene matches miss 4 bases of the junction. Note on this clone: This clone's antigen is unknown. One base away there is no much larger clone; base qualities are not given.

Genomic DNA was extracted from sorted cells for sequencing of the TCRbeta CDR3 region. The immunoSEQ Assay was used for sequencing of TCRbeta CDR3 regions. As stored in TCRdb, this immuneACCESS dataset retains in-frame rearrangements with V and J assigned. A fraction of the clones does not appear; measured against another copy, unresolved V genes explain less than half of the discrepancy, and the remainder lacks a known reason. This sample lists some 30,000 clones; about nine tenths were detected once. The top ten constitute 0.9% to 0.95% of the sample. Overall results and qualifications from the work: At doses from 0.1 to 3.0 mg/kg, clonal expansion was seen in both CD4+ and CD8+ blood T cells between baseline and week 6. Partial responders in the 0.1-3.0 mg/kg groups had among the lowest normalized peripheral clonal expansion, especially among CD8+ T cells. Low levels of normalized T-cell clonal expansion were also shown by some nonresponding patients. Which antigens the clonally expanded peripheral T cells were specific for was not determined. After ivuxolimab, expanded clones were on average more numerous among CD8+ T cells than among CD4+ T cells.

The trial excluded patients who had a history of autoimmune disease or were on systemic immunosuppression. In every dose cohort, peripheral blood was drawn for TCR sequencing at baseline, cycle 4 day 1, and cycle 7 day 1. The samples were drawn from a first-in-human, open-label, multicenter phase I dose-escalation trial of ivuxolimab. Adults with locally advanced or metastatic melanoma, renal cell carcinoma, hepatocellular carcinoma or head and neck squamous cell carcinoma were enrolled in the trial. Before TCR sequencing, CD4+ T cells and CD8+ T cells from peripheral blood were sorted into separate populations.

The sequence was obtained from an adult with an advanced solid tumor such as melanoma, head and neck, liver or kidney cancer. The sequences come from CD4+ or CD8+ T cells sorted from blood, collected in a trial of the OX40 agonist ivuxolimab. The chain was built from TRBV4-1 and TRBJ2-3, and TRBD1 matches 12 of the central bases. The CDR3 is CASSLQGQGATDTQYF. The DNA sequence is as follows: TGCGCCAGCAGCCTCCAGGGACAGGGGGCCACAGATACGCAGTATTTT.